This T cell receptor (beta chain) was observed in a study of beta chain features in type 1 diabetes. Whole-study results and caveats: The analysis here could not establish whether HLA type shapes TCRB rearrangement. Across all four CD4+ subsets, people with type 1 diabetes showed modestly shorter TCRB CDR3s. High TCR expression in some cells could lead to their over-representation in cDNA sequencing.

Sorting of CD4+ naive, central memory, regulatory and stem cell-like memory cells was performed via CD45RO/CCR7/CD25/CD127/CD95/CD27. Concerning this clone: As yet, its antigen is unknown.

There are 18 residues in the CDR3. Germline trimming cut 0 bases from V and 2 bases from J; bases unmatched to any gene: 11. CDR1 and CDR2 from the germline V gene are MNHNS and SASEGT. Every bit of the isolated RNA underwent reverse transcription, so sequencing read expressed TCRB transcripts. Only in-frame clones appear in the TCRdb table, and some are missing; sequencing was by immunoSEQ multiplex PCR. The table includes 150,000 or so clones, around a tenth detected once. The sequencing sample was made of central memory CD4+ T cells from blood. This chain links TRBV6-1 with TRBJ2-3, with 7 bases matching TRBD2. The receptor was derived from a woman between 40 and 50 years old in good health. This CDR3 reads CASSEALDGTTTTDTQYF. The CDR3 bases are TGTGCCAGCAGTGAAGCGCTTGACGGGACTACAACCACAGATACGCAGTATTTT.